What follows are 6 T cell receptor beta chains derived from one specimen sequenced in a study of blood T cell repertoires in COVID-19 (dated by TCRdb to the early 2020s). Preparation of the library involved the immunoSEQ multiplex PCR assay. TCRdb holds this immuneACCESS table with in-frame rearrangements only. Some clones are missing; in checked studies, unresolved V genes explain under half, and the rest has no known cause. For this sample there are about 49,000 clones; more than 85% appear just once. The top ten hold about 5% of the sample. Input material: peripheral blood. The receptors shown here come from a man aged 35-49 years with active COVID-19.

The chain has TRBV11-2 and TRBJ2-1, with D hard to call. Trimming stripped 0 bases from V and 9 bases from J, with 12 bases between. The germline gives CDR1 SGHAT, CDR2 FQNNGV. The CDR3 is 14 residues long. The CDR3 loop is CASSLEHSLGEQFF. DNA for the CDR3: TGTGCCAGCAGCTTAGAACACAGTCTGGGTGAGCAGTTCTTC.

In regard to this clone: This may be a read error: a much more frequent sequence differs by one nucleotide. Other DNA sequences in this sample translate to the same CDR3. V is TRBV3-1 (or the pseudogene TRBV3-2) and J is TRBJ2-1; 11 positions agree with TRBD2. Looked up from germline, CDR1 is LGHDT and CDR2 is YNNKEL (reference sequence). V lost 3 bases to trimming and J lost 5 bases; unmatched junction nucleotides: 0. This CDR3 is 14 amino acids long. The CDR3 loop is CASSQGLADNEQFF. DNA of the CDR3: TGTGCCAGCAGCCAGGGACTAGCGGACAATGAGCAGTTCTTC.

The rearrangement joins TRBV30 to TRBJ1-1; D not certain. Trimming stripped 0 bases from V and 4 bases from J, with 15 bases between. The germline V gene encodes CDR1 GTSNPN and CDR2 SVGIG (reference sequence). The CDR3 covers 15 residues. CDR3 loop: CAWSVEWRAGTEAFF. Here the CDR3 DNA reads TGTGCCTGGAGTGTAGAGTGGCGTGCGGGCACTGAAGCTTTCTTT.

This clone was observed a handful of times. The rearrangement joins TRBV5-4 to TRBJ2-2, with 7 bases fitting TRBD1. The trim removed 4 bases at V and 5 bases at J, leaving 14 bases unmatched. Germline V gene lookup returns CDR1 SGHNT and CDR2 YYREEE (reference sequence). This CDR3 region has 17 residues. The CDR3 protein is CASSPVPRQGWTGELFF. CDR3 bases: TGTGCCAGCAGCCCCGTACCAAGACAGGGTTGGACCGGGGAGCTGTTTTTT.

The chain has TRBV15 and TRBJ2-7; 7 bases fit TRBD1. Trimming cost V 1 base and J 3 bases; bases outside gene matches: 9. CDR1 and CDR2 from the germline V gene are LNHNV and YYDKDF (reference sequence). The CDR3 runs to 16 residues. DNA of the CDR3: TGTGCCACCAGCAGAGTCCGGGACAGCTTGTTCTACGAGCAGTACTTC. Its protein product is CATSRVRDSLFYEQYF.

The J gene is TRBJ2-2, the V gene TRBV11-3; D call uncertain. The V end lost 1 base, the J end lost 6 bases, and 6 bases lay between the germline ends. Per germline, CDR1 SGHNT and CDR2 YENEEA. The CDR3 is 13 residues long. The CDR3 DNA is TGTGCCAGCAGCTTAGTTCCCTCCGGGGAGCTGTTTTTT. Protein product: CASSLVPSGELFF.